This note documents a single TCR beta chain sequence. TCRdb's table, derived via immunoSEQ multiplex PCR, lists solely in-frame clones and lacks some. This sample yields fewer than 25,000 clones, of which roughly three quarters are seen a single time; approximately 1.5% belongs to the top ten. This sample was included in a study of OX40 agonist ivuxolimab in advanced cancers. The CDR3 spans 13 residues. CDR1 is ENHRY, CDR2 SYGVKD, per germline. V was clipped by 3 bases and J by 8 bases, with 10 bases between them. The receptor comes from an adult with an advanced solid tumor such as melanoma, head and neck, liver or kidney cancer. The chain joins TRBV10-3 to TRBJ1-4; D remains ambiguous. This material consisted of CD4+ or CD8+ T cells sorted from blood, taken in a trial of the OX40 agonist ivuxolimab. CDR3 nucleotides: TGTGCCATCAGTGATCAGTTCGCGGAAAAACTGTTTTTT. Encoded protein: CAISDQFAEKLFF.